This record concerns one T cell receptor beta chain sequence. This sample is drawn from a study of blood T cell repertoires in COVID-19. As processed by the authors: For nucleated cells, counts were estimated from reference gene primer amplification. TCRdb's table, derived via immunoSEQ multiplex PCR, lists solely in-frame clones and lacks some. The V and J calls and clone size are taken from that table; D and trimming were inferred from the DNA. The sample lists about 40,000 clones; about 88% were seen once. This CDR3 region has 17 residues. Germline CDR1 ENHRY, CDR2 SYGVKD. The junction had 9 bases not matched to a gene; V was cut back by 0 bases and J by 9 bases.

Input material: peripheral blood. The gene calls are TRBV10-3 and TRBJ2-5; 14 bases are a match to TRBD2. The receptor comes from a human donor in a cohort sampled during active COVID-19. The CDR3 region is CAISESAGTSGGSAQYF. In DNA, the CDR3 is TGTGCCATCAGTGAGTCGGCCGGGACTAGCGGGGGTAGTGCCCAGTACTTC.